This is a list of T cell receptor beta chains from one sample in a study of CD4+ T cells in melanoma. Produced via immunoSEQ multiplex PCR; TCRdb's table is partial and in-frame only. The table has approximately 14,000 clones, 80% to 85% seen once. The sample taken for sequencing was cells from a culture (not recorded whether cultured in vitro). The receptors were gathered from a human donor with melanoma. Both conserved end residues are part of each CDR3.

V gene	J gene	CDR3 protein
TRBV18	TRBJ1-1	CASFLGQSMNTEAFF
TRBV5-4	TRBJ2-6	CASSPGGSGANVLTF
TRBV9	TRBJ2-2	CASKPGTTNTGELFF
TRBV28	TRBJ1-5	CASLAPLGRGVGNQPQHF
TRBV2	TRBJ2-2	CASSLAGAWTGELFF
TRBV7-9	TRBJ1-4	CASSSWTGLEKLFF
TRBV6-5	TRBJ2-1	CASRRQGKQFF
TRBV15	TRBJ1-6	CATSRDPRSRGWTPLHF
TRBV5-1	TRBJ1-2	CASENVQGQAYYGYTF
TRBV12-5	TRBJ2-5	CASGSQGRGGQETQYF
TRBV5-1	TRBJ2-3	CASSSGGPYTDTQYF
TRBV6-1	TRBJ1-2	CASSPNYGYTF
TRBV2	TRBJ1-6	CASSKGAAGHNSPLHF
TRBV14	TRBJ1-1	CASSQARGVSEAFF
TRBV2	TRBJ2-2	CASSAQGSNTGELFF
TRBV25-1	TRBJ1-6	CASSEGGNSQALHF
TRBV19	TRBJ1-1	CASSGHREAFGEAFF
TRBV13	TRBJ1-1	CASSLELNTEAFF
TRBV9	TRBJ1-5	CASSIPGPYREPKNQPQHF
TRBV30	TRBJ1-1	CAWMWGNTEAFF
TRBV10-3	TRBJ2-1	CAISESIGTPTDSNEQFF
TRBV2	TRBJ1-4	CATSWTVANEKLFF
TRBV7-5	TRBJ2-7	CARSPRGRGGPREGF
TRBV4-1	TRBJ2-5	CASSQDSEETQYF
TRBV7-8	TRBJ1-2	CASSPARTGWGGYTF
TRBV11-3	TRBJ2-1	CASSFSGNNEQFF
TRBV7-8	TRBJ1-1	CASSRRPEGDTEAFF
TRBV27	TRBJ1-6	CASSFHGRDSPLHF
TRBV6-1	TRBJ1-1	CASSRQDYTEAFF
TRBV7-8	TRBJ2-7	CASSLVSGPYEQYF
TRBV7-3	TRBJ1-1	CASSLAVGSNTEAFF
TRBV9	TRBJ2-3	CASSVAPDVTDTQYF
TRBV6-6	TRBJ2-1	CASRGDRDYEQFF
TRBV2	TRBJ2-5	CASRLAGAVETQYF
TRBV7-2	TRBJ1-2	CASSLLTASNYGYTF
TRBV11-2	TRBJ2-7	CASSLDLYRGGYEQYF
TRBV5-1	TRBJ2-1	CASNLGFGAVYNEQFF
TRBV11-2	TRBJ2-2	CASRLLSGANTGELFF
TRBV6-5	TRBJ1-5	CASRKGTGGNQPQHF
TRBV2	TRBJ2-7	CASSDWGQQYF
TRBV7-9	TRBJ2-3	CASSLMGLLTDTQYF
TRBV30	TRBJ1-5	CAWSPQGGQPQHF
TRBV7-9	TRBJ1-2	CASSSNGGPPTYTF
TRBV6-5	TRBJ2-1	CASSRSWTSDEQFF
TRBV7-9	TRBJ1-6	CASSSRWDSPLHF
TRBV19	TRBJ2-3	CASSIAPAGGTDTQYF
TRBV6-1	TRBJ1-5	CASSDLGLEDYYSNQPQHF
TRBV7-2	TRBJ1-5	CASSFGLYSNQPQHF
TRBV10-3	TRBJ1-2	CAISPGDYGYTF
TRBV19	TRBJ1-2	CASITSSRTASGYTF
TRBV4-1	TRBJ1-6	CASSQAQVTNSPLHF
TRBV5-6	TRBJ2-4	CASSYDRAKNIQYF
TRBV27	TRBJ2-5	CASSLRGTSGGAMETQYF
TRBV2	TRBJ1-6	CASRKAGTGNSPLHF
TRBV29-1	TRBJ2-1	CSVEDYGRGGSYNEQFF
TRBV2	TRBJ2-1	CASSERGVRGGVFGEQFF